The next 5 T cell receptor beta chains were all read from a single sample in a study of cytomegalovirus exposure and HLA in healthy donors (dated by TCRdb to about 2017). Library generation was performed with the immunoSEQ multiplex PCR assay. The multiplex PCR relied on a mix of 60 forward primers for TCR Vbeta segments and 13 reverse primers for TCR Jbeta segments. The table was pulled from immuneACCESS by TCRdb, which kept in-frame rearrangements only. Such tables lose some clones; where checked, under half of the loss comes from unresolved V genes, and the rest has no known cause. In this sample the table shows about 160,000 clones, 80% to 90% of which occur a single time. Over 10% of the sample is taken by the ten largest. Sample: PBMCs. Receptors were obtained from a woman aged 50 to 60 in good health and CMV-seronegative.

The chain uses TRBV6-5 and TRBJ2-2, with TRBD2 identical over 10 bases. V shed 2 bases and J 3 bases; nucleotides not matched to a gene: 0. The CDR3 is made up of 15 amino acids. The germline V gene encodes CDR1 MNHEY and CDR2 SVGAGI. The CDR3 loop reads CASSYGTSDTGELFF. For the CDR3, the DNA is TGTGCCAGCAGTTACGGGACTAGCGACACCGGGGAGCTGTTTTTT.

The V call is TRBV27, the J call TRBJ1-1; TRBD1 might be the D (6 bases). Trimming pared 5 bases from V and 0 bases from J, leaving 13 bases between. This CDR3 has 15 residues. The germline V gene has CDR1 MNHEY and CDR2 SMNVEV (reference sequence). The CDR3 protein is CASSPRTDMNTEAFF. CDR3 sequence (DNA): TGTGCCAGCAGTCCACGGACAGATATGAACACTGAAGCTTTCTTT.

As DNA, the CDR3 is TGCGCCAGCAGCTTGGAGGTCCTTGAGGCAGAAGCAGACTATGGCTACACCTTC. This encodes CASSLEVLEAEADYGYTF. The V gene is TRBV5-1, the J gene TRBJ1-2, with D uncertain. Between the trimmed V and J ends, which lost 0 bases and 3 bases, there was a span of 21 bases. Germline loops: CDR1 SGHRS, CDR2 YFSETQ. The CDR3 has 18 residues.

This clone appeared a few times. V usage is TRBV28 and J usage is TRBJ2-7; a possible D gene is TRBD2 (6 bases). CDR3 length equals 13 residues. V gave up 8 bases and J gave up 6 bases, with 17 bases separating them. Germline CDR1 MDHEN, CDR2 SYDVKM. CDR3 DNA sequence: TGTGCCAGCCGGGGGACCGGGGCACTCGAGCAGTACTTC. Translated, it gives CASRGTGALEQYF.

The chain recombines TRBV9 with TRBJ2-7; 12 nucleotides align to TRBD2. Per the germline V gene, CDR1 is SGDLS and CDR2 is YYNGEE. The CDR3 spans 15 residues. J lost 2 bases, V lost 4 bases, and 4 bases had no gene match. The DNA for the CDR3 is TGTGCCAGCAGCCCCAGACTAGCGGGGGCCTACGAGCAGTACTTC. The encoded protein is CASSPRLAGAYEQYF.